The 30 T cell receptor beta chains reported below all come from one sample, sequenced in a study of cytomegalovirus exposure and HLA in healthy donors (dated by TCRdb to between 2016 and 2019). Library creation used the immunoSEQ multiplex PCR assay. For the multiplex PCR, a mixture combining 60 forward primers for TCR Vbeta segments and 13 reverse primers for TCR Jbeta segments was used. TCRdb re-hosts the immuneACCESS table, in-frame sequences only. Its copies lack some clones; in the studies checked, an unresolved V gene accounts for under half of them, and the cause for the rest is not known. In this sample the table shows 150,000 to 200,000 clones, 70% to 80% of which occur a single time. Together, the top ten hold approximately 0.7% of the sample. The sample comprised PBMCs. These receptors were collected from a woman aged 40 to 50 in good health and CMV-seronegative.

The gene calls are TRBV27 and TRBJ1-6; possibly TRBD1 for D (5 bases). CDR1 is MNHEY and CDR2 is SMNVEV in the germline V gene (reference sequence). Trimming stripped 5 bases from V and 15 bases from J, with 26 bases between. This CDR3 region has 16 residues. CDR3 DNA: TGTGCCAGCAGTCTCGGGGCTTACAAGGGTTCGGGGGACCTCCACTTT. Translation: CASSLGAYKGSGDLHF.

V is TRBV11-2 and J is TRBJ1-1; D is uncertain. V was pared by 5 bases and J by 0 bases, with 10 bases between. The CDR3 runs 14 residues. The V gene's germline CDR1 is SGHAT and CDR2 FQNNGV. CDR3 nucleotides: TGTGCCAGCAGCCTCCCGTTCCTGAACACTGAAGCTTTCTTT. This sequence encodes CASSLPFLNTEAFF. Looking up the rest from reference TRBV11-2 and TRBJ1-1 gives the full variable domain: EAGVAQSPRYKIIEKRQSVAFWCNPISGHATLYWYQQILGQGPKLLIQFQNNGVVDDSQLPKDRFSAERLKGVDSTLKIQPAKLEDSAVYLCASSLPFLNTEAFFGQGTRLTVV.

This chain uses TRBV5-1 with TRBJ2-2; unclear D gene. The CDR3 consists of 13 residues. Germline V gene data show CDR1 as SGHRS and CDR2 as YFSETQ. Trimming shortened V by 2 bases and J by 5 bases, and 7 bases separated the two germline ends. The CDR3 region has the DNA TGCGCCAGCAGCTTATTCGAGACCGGGGAGCTGTTTTTT. Translating it yields CASSLFETGELFF.

The gene calls are TRBV5-4 and TRBJ1-3; D gene uncertain. Germline V gene lookup returns CDR1 SGHNT and CDR2 YYREEE (reference sequence). Trimming stripped 3 bases from V and 3 bases from J, with 7 bases between. The CDR3 runs 13 residues. CDR3 nucleotide sequence: TGTGCCAGCAGCTCCCCCGTTGGAAACACCATATATTTT. This gives the protein CASSSPVGNTIYF.

The chain has TRBV7-2 and TRBJ2-3; 9 positions match TRBD2. This CDR3 contains 18 residues. CDR1 is SGHTA and CDR2 is FQGNSA in the germline V gene. V trimming: 1 base; J trimming: 5 bases; junction bases outside the gene matches: 13. CDR3 in DNA: TGTGCCAGCAGCTTAGGTGGCCTTGCGGGGGGGCCCGGAGATACGCAGTATTTT. Translating gives CASSLGGLAGGPGDTQYF.

This sequence joins TRBV15 and TRBJ1-4; tentative D call: TRBD1 (6 bases). From germline, CDR1 is LNHNV and CDR2 YYDKDF (reference sequence). The CDR3 covers 16 residues. V dropped 2 bases and J dropped 1 base, with 11 bases sitting between them. This CDR3 is CATSRPPQGTNEKLFF. The DNA of the CDR3 is TGTGCCACCAGCAGACCCCCACAGGGAACTAATGAAAAACTGTTTTTT. Complete variable domain (other parts from reference TRBV15 and TRBJ1-4): DAMVIQNPRYQVTQFGKPVTLSCSQTLNHNVMYWYQQKSSQAPKLLFHYYDKDFNNEADTPDNFQSRRPNTSFCFLDIRSPGLGDTAMYLCATSRPPQGTNEKLFFGSGTQLSVL.

The chain uses TRBV9 and TRBJ1-4; 7 nucleotides agree with TRBD1. V lost 4 bases and J lost 1; bases outside the gene matches: 10. The germline CDR1 and CDR2 sequences are SGDLS and YYNGEE. The CDR3 has 17 amino acids. The CDR3 region is CASSPRIRQGTNEKLFF. The CDR3 DNA follows: TGTGCCAGCAGCCCCCGAATACGACAGGGAACTAATGAAAAACTGTTTTTT.

This chain connects TRBV7-8 to TRBJ1-5; perhaps TRBD1 as D (6 bases). The CDR3 loop spans 15 amino acids. Trimming left V 5 bases short and J 6 bases short, with 17 bases between. CDR1 is SGHVS, CDR2 FQNEAQ, per germline. The CDR3 is CASSPGQQAGQPQHF. The DNA of the CDR3 is TGTGCCAGCAGCCCGGGACAACAAGCAGGTCAGCCCCAGCATTTT.

Notes on this clone: A much larger clonotype is one base distant, so this may be a read error. The V call is TRBV28, the J call TRBJ1-4; D is unresolved. Looked up from germline, CDR1 is MDHEN and CDR2 is SYDVKM. The CDR3 runs 14 residues. The CDR3 nucleotides read TGTGTCAGCAGTTTAAGTTCGGCCGCCGGGAGACTGTTTTTT. This sequence encodes CVSSLSSAAGRLFF.

The chain is built from TRBV7-2 and TRBJ2-3, with a possible D match to TRBD1 (5 bases). In germline, CDR1 is SGHTA, CDR2 FQGNSA. This CDR3 comprises 12 residues. Trimming cost V 8 bases and J 11 bases, with 17 bases left between them. CDR3 DNA sequence: TGTGCCAGCTCCCGAATGGCCGGACAGCAGTATTTT. This sequence encodes CASSRMAGQQYF. The entire variable domain, with the rest obtained from reference TRBV7-2 and TRBJ2-3, is as follows: GAGVSQSPSNKVTEKGKDVELRCDPISGHTALYWYRQSLGQGLEFLIYFQGNSAPDKSGLPSDRFSAERTGGSVSTLTIQRTQQEDSAVYLCASSRMAGQQYFGPGTRLTVL.

The chain employs TRBV9 and TRBJ2-1, with D possibly TRBD2 on 7 matching bases. Trimming cost V 9 bases and J 3 bases, with 10 bases left between them. Per germline, CDR1 SGDLS and CDR2 YYNGEE. The CDR3 loop spans 12 amino acids. This CDR3 reads CATGGLYNEQFF. The CDR3 nucleotides are TGTGCCACGGGGGGCCTCTACAATGAGCAGTTCTTC.

The CDR3 sequence is CASSLPGGDWPWYF. In DNA, the CDR3 is TGCGCCAGCAGTCTCCCGGGAGGGGATTGGCCGTGGTACTTC. The genes are TRBV5-1 and TRBJ2-5; the match to TRBD2 covers 8 bases. Germline loops: CDR1 SGHRS, CDR2 YFSETQ. The CDR3 totals 14 residues. J gave up 13 bases and V 5 bases, and 16 bases lay outside the gene matches. Looking up the rest from reference TRBV5-1 and TRBJ2-5 gives the full variable domain: KAGVTQTPRYLIKTRGQQVTLSCSPISGHRSVSWYQQTPGQGLQFLFEYFSETQRNKGNFPGRFSGRQFSNSRSEMNVSTLELGDSALYLCASSLPGGDWPWYFGPGTRLLVL.

The chain uses TRBV30 and TRBJ1-2; the D is unclear. The CDR3 extends over 13 amino acids. From germline, CDR1 is GTSNPN and CDR2 SVGIG (reference sequence). The V gene lost 0 bases and the J gene lost 6 bases, with 11 bases spanning the gap. The CDR3 is CAWSVQPTHGYTF. As DNA, the CDR3 is TGTGCCTGGAGTGTACAGCCAACCCATGGCTACACCTTC.

This chain connects TRBV9 to TRBJ2-3; 9 bases are a match to TRBD2. The length of the CDR3 is 16 residues. V was pared by 0 bases and J by 2 bases, with 4 bases of the junction left unmatched. CDR1 SGDLS and CDR2 YYNGEE come from the germline V gene. The CDR3 DNA sequence: TGTGCCAGCAGCGTAGATGGCGGGGGGGCCACAGATACGCAGTATTTT. Translated, it gives CASSVDGGGATDTQYF. Filled out from reference TRBV9 and TRBJ2-3, the complete variable domain reads DSGVTQTPKHLITATGQRVTLRCSPRSGDLSVYWYQQSLDQGLQFLIQYYNGEERAKGNILERFSAQQFPDLHSELNLSSLELGDSALYFCASSVDGGGATDTQYFGPGTRLTVL.

A single count supports this clone. This rearrangement joins TRBV7-9 to TRBJ1-4; TRBD1 might be the D (5 bases). Between the trimmed V and J ends, which lost 5 bases and 3 bases, there was a span of 16 bases. The CDR3 is made up of 16 amino acids. Germline V gives CDR1 SEHNR, CDR2 FQNEAQ (reference sequence). In DNA, the CDR3 is TGTGCCAGCAGCCCAGGACAATCGGAAGCTAATGAAAAACTGTTTTTT. This codes for CASSPGQSEANEKLFF.

The chain joins TRBV28 to TRBJ2-7; 9 bases align to TRBD2. Germline V CDR1 and CDR2: MDHEN, SYDVKM. This CDR3 has 17 residues. The V and J ends lost 3 bases and 3 bases, in that order; junction bases with no gene match: 12. CDR3 in amino acids: CASSFRLAGLILYEQYF. The CDR3 DNA follows: TGTGCCAGCAGTTTTCGGCTAGCGGGACTAATCCTCTACGAGCAGTACTTC.

The chain recombines TRBV30 with TRBJ1-5; D might be TRBD1 (6 bases). Trimming removed 1 base at V and 7 bases at J, with 17 bases between. Germline V gene lookup returns CDR1 GTSNPN and CDR2 SVGIG (reference sequence). The CDR3 is made up of 15 amino acids. The CDR3 region is CAWSDDRTLGQPQHF. The CDR3 nucleotides are TGTGCCTGGAGTGACGACAGGACATTGGGGCAGCCCCAGCATTTT.

The chain couples TRBV5-6 to TRBJ2-1; 7 bases are a match to TRBD2. Germline values: CDR1 SGHDT, CDR2 YYEEEE. V lost 0 bases to trimming and J lost 4 bases; unmatched junction nucleotides: 7. The CDR3 consists of 16 residues. The chain's CDR3 is CASSLGVAGGYNEQFF. DNA for the CDR3: TGTGCCAGCAGCTTGGGAGTAGCGGGCGGTTACAATGAGCAGTTCTTC.

The chain carries TRBV28 and TRBJ2-1, with a weak D call TRBD1 (6 bases). Germline values: CDR1 MDHEN, CDR2 SYDVKM. V was pared by 1 base and J by 4 bases, with 20 bases between. CDR3 size: 18 residues. The CDR3 DNA follows: TGTGCCAGCAGTTTATCCAAGAGGTTATGGCAGGGGTACAATGAGCAGTTCTTC. As protein: CASSLSKRLWQGYNEQFF.

This chain links TRBV28 with TRBJ1-2; perhaps TRBD1 as D (5 bases). Trimming removed 5 bases at V and 4 bases at J, with 14 bases between. This CDR3 contains 14 residues. Germline values: CDR1 MDHEN, CDR2 SYDVKM. CDR3 nucleotide sequence: TGTGCCAGCAGTGCAACCCGACAGATCTATGGCTACACCTTC. Its protein product is CASSATRQIYGYTF.

This clone has just a few counts. This chain links TRBV7-9 with TRBJ2-7; 11 nucleotides line up with TRBD1. V shed 4 bases and J 2 bases; nucleotides not matched to a gene: 1. Germline lookup yields CDR1 SEHNR and CDR2 FQNEAQ (reference sequence). The CDR3 extends over 14 amino acids. The DNA for the CDR3 is TGTGCCAGCAGCTCGGGACAGGGGGCCTACGAGCAGTACTTC. It translates to CASSSGQGAYEQYF. Using reference TRBV7-9 and TRBJ2-7 for the parts outside the CDR3, the full variable domain is DTGVSQNPRHKITKRGQNVTFRCDPISEHNRLYWYRQTLGQGPEFLTYFQNEAQLEKSRLLSDRFSAERPKGSFSTLEIQRTEQGDSAMYLCASSSGQGAYEQYFGPGTRLTVT.

This chain joins TRBV6-6 and TRBJ1-1; 9 bases line up with TRBD1. The CDR3 consists of 15 residues. Germline V gene lookup returns CDR1 MNHNY and CDR2 SVGAGI (reference sequence). With V trimmed by 4 bases and J by 0 bases, 3 bases remained unmatched. The CDR3 here is CASSFRDRVNTEAFF. The CDR3 region has the DNA TGTGCCAGCAGTTTCCGGGACAGGGTGAACACTGAAGCTTTCTTT.

This clone was seen just once. The chain carries TRBV30 and TRBJ1-3; no clear D gene. Trimming left V 6 bases short and J 7 bases short, with 7 bases between. There are 10 residues in the CDR3. Germline V CDR1 and CDR2: GTSNPN, SVGIG (reference sequence). CDR3 DNA: TGTGCCTGTAGAGGGAACACCATATATTTT. The encoded protein is CACRGNTIYF. The full variable domain, its missing parts supplied by reference TRBV30 and TRBJ1-3, is SQTIHQWPATLVQPVGSPLSLECTVEGTSNPNLYWYRQAAGRGLQLLFYSVGIGQISSEVPQNLSASRPQDRQFILSSKKLLLSDSGFYLCACRGNTIYFGEGSWLTVV.

The V and J genes are TRBV4-3 and TRBJ2-5, with 8 bases fitting TRBD1. With 1 base clipped from V and 2 bases from J, the junction kept 3 bases outside the gene matches. The V gene's germline CDR1 is LGHNA and CDR2 YSLEER. There are 15 residues in the CDR3. CDR3 sequence (DNA): TGCGCCAGCAGCCAAGGGACAGGGTCACAAGAGACCCAGTACTTC. Encoded protein: CASSQGTGSQETQYF.

The chain recombines TRBV14 with TRBJ2-1, with TRBD1 as a possible D gene (5 bases). Germline values: CDR1 SGHDN, CDR2 FVKESK. Trimming shortened V by 0 bases and J by 7 bases, and 13 bases separated the two germline ends. The CDR3 consists of 15 residues. CDR3 in DNA: TGTGCCAGCAGCCAAGATCAAGGACGACAGAATGAGCAGTTCTTC. Translation: CASSQDQGRQNEQFF.

This clone was detected only a few times. The rearrangement links TRBV6-6 to TRBJ2-3; TRBD2 agrees at 7 bases. Losses at the gene ends were 2 bases for V and 2 bases for J; bases not matched to a gene: 4. This CDR3 contains 15 residues. Germline CDR1 and CDR2: MNHNY and SVGAGI (reference sequence). CDR3 DNA: TGTGCCAGCAGTTACGCTAGCGGATACACAGATACGCAGTATTTT. This translates into CASSYASGYTDTQYF.

Notes on this clone: The sample carries other DNA sequences with the same CDR3. In DNA, the CDR3 is TGTGCCTGGAGCCGGGGCTCCTACAATGAGCAGTTCTTC. It codes for CAWSRGSYNEQFF. The chain couples TRBV30 to TRBJ2-1, with a possible D match to TRBD2 (5 bases). The CDR3 is 13 residues long. Germline CDR1 is GTSNPN and CDR2 is SVGIG (reference sequence). V shed 3 bases and J shed 0 bases, with 6 bases lying between them.

This clone occurred a few times. The chain carries TRBV2 and TRBJ1-4; TRBD1 might be the D (6 bases). The CDR3 has 14 amino acids. V lost 6 bases and J 4 bases, leaving 12 bases between the germline ends. Germline CDR1 is SNHLY and CDR2 is FYNNEI. Here the CDR3 DNA reads TGTGCCAGCAGCCCCGGACAGCTTAATGAAAAACTGTTTTTT. Its protein product is CASSPGQLNEKLFF.

The chain combines TRBV6-6 with TRBJ2-7, with D tentatively TRBD2 (6 bases). Trimming removed 10 bases at V and 6 bases at J, with 16 bases between. Germline assignment: CDR1 MNHNY and CDR2 SVGAGI (reference sequence). There are 12 residues in the CDR3. In DNA form, the CDR3 reads TGTGCCACCCAGGAGGGTGGCACCGAGCAGTACTTC. This translates into CATQEGGTEQYF.

The rearrangement links TRBV5-4 to TRBJ2-2; D possibly corresponds to TRBD1 (5 bases). The V end lost 3 bases, the J end lost 0 bases, and 15 bases lay between the germline ends. Germline CDR1 is SGHNT and CDR2 is YYREEE (reference sequence). This CDR3 has 17 amino acids. The CDR3: CASSWAQGRSNTGELFF. CDR3 coding DNA: TGTGCCAGCAGCTGGGCGCAGGGCAGGTCGAACACCGGGGAGCTGTTTTTT.